The entry below describes one T cell receptor (beta chain). Its target antigen remains unknown. No base quality values were provided; no much bigger clone lies one nucleotide off. This sample was included in a study of graft-versus-host responses after intestinal transplantation (dated by TCRdb to the early 2020s). Study-level background: The transplants that recipients received were multivisceral, liver-intestinal, or isolated intestinal. Every recipient was given anti-thymocyte globulin induction, followed by approximately three years of maintenance tacrolimus and steroids. After intestinal transplantation, graft-versus-host and host-versus-graft alloreactive T cell clones were followed in the graft, circulation and bone marrow using bulk TCR-beta CDR3 sequencing. Alloreactive clones were identified by sequencing pre-transplant mixed lymphocyte reaction products and comparing them with unstimulated pre-transplant donor and recipient T cells. A cohort of fewer than 25 intestinal transplant recipients, including one retransplant, was enrolled, and a few patients lacking pretransplant specimens were excluded. A peak of at least 4% donor T cells among recipient peripheral blood mononuclear cells was the definition used for donor T cell macrochimerism. Instead of going to the commercial service, samples from a few later patients were sequenced in-house on an Illumina MiSeq and processed with MiXCR.

V ends up 5 bases short and J 0 bases short, with an unmatched junction base count of 7. The CDR3, from cysteine to phenylalanine, totals 15 residues. The read is trimmed to its CDR3 DNA, 45 bases read in frame from base 1. CDR1 and CDR2 were assigned from the germline V gene (reference sequence) as MNHEY and SMNVEV. The sample's time point, from its label and the paper: cells obtained before transplantation from donor or recipient. CD3+CD4+ and CD3+CD8+ populations were FACS-sorted from unstimulated pre-transplant donor and recipient cells taken from spleen or lymph nodes. The library was obtained by the immunoSEQ multiplex PCR assay. For most patients, genomic DNA was isolated with the Qiagen DNeasy Blood and Tissue Kit and shipped frozen to Adaptive Biotechnologies for TCR sequencing. High-throughput TCR-beta CDR3 sequencing of genomic DNA from most patients was performed by Adaptive Biotechnologies. The study's processing was this. Adaptive's ImmunoSEQ software was the source of the TCR sequencing data for around 20 patients, while a few other patients were processed with MiXCR and VDJtools. To correct CD4 versus CD8 sorting errors, any sequence found in both subsets at a frequency ratio below 5:1 was removed. CDR3 nucleotide sequences shared between donor and recipient were removed because their origin could not be assigned. To count as alloreactive, a clone needed at least 2-fold expansion over unstimulated cells and a minimum CFSE-low frequency of 0.002% (template counts) or 0.001% (read counts). Clones detected in sequenced pre-transplant spleen, lymph node, or MLR CFSE-low populations of the donor or recipient were defined as mappable. Cumulative frequency of alloreactive clones was calculated as a percentage of all sequences weighted by copy number. TCRdb limited this immuneACCESS table to in-frame rearrangements with V and J called. A share of clones is missing; checked studies link under half to unresolved V genes, and the rest is unexplained. V, J and clone size are taken as reported in that table, and D and trimming were inferred from the DNA itself. Within this sample are about 93,000 clones, with approximately 95% of them counted one time only. The top ten hold roughly 0.5% of the sample.

On the study overall, not on this receptor specifically: Early after transplant, declines in HvG clones were associated with peak levels of circulating GvH clones. GvH clones turned up in recipient bone marrow, with some appearing earlier in ileal mucosa or blood, a pattern consistent with an intestinal mucosal origin. In patients with donor T cell macrochimerism, the allografts had high GvH to HvG T cell clonal ratios. Conclusions were limited by the relatively low number and heterogeneity of intestinal transplant patients.

The sequence joins TRBV27 to TRBJ2-7; 7 of the junction bases match TRBD1. This receptor was obtained from a human donor who received an intestinal transplant. The starting material was unstimulated CD8+ T cells sorted from spleen or lymph node cells, obtained before intestinal transplant. The DNA sequence is given as TGTGCCAGCAGTAACAGGGGAAGCAGCTCCTACGAGCAGTACTTC. Translated, it reads CASSNRGSSSYEQYF.